This TCR beta chain appears in the sequencing data of a study of blood T cells in healthy people across ages (dated by TCRdb to between 2014 and 2017). With respect to the entire study: Template switching captured roughly one uniquely barcoded TCR beta cDNA molecule per two T cells in model experiments. The study analyzed two additional independent replicas of 1 million unique cDNA reads from the same blood draw for two donors, one aged 18 to 30 and one aged 80 or older. Using deep sequencing normalized with unique cDNA molecular identifiers, the study measured how TCR beta repertoire diversity changes with age. Donors of different ages were randomly distributed across sequencing lanes to avoid experimental bias. The donors were split into four age groups: young (average approximately 16 years), middle-aged (around 40), aged (roughly 60) and long-lived (about 82). Findings and caveats that apply to the study as a whole: Since profiling was done on bulk unsorted PBMCs, naive and antigen-experienced compartments could not be conclusively compared. Observed TCR beta diversity correlated strongly with the percentage of naive T cells measured by flow cytometry. Because the CMV infection status of the donors was unknown, age-related changes in expanded clonotypes may potentially have been confounded. Estimates of total diversity from one million sequenced T cells were regarded as lower bounds and underestimates. As age increased, observed TCR beta diversity per million T cells dropped in a roughly linear way, and a significant reduction was already evident by age about 36. Compared with the aged group, the long-lived group had more naive CD4+ T cells, fewer expanded clones and increased TCR diversity, a pattern suggesting age selection.

Concerning this clonotype itself: The antigen it recognizes is unknown. No clone much larger than this one lies a single base away; base qualities are absent.

CDR3 length: 16 amino acids, cysteine to phenylalanine. Only the CDR3 portion is preserved as DNA: 48 bases, with reading frame beginning at the first base. CDR1 and CDR2 (LNHNV, YYDKDF) derive from the germline V gene (reference sequence). V lost 5 bases and J lost 2 bases; the stretch between them is 18 bases long. The donors were roughly 40 Caucasian individuals from Russia, aged roughly 6 to 95 years, who were systemically healthy. Roughly 9.5 milliliters of peripheral blood were drawn from each donor into EDTA-treated Vacutainer tubes. Ficoll-Paque density-gradient centrifugation was used to isolate PBMCs, with at least 6 million obtained per sample. Total RNA was extracted from PBMCs with Trizol reagent, with at least 5.5 micrograms obtained per sample. For every donor, flow cytometry on a PBMC aliquot measured the percentage of naive CD45RAhigh/CD27high T cells. Libraries were constructed by 5' RACE. Sequencer: Illumina HiSeq 2500. A second PCR of roughly 7 to 11 cycles was performed with a sample-barcoded 5' primer and a J-beta primer mix. A unique molecular identifier was introduced onto each TCR beta cDNA molecule by a template-switch 5' adaptor carrying 12 random nucleotides. At least 2.5 million CDR3-containing paired-end reads were obtained from each sample. First-strand cDNA was synthesized from all RNA with the Mint cDNA synthesis kit, primed by a TRBC-specific oligonucleotide. Following uracil-DNA glycosylase treatment, a first 18-cycle PCR with universal primers M1SS and BC2_uni_R was performed on all cDNA. The authors' pipeline ran thus. For normalization, 1 million high-quality reads were randomly selected from each sample, with every read carrying a distinct molecular identifier. Reads with shared molecular identifiers were discarded instead of being binned into consensus sequences. MiTCR, run with a Q25 quality threshold and the strictest error-elimination algorithm, handled CDR3 identification, clonotype clustering and error correction. Lower-bound total TCR beta diversity was estimated with a nonparametric unseen species model using Euler transformation. TCRdb reran the public reads through fastp at Q25 and MiXCR, keeping productive beta chains. Every entry covers one CDR3 protein and lists the most common genes and DNA from its rows. None of the V and J calls come from the authors' own analysis; TCRdb made them. Recorded for this sample are over 600,000 distinct CDR3 sequences; 40% to 50% of them occurred a single time. The top ten constitute around 32% of the sample.

The material sequenced was blood. The chain couples TRBV15 to TRBJ1-2; there is no confident call for the D gene. This TCR was recovered from a man older than 75 in good health. CDR3 region: CATSSRTPTLNYGYTF. The nucleotides are TGTGCCACCAGCTCGCGGACCCCGACCCTAAACTATGGCTACACCTTC.